This T cell receptor (beta chain) came from a study of identical twins. The study's findings and limits: Without tracking the same donors, conclusions rested on cross-sectional statistical analysis. Abundant beta clonotypes from cord blood bore fewer insertions; memory repertoires lacked this pattern.

A template switching step contributed a universal primer site, while unique molecular identifiers were present in the cDNA. Using its own MiXCR run on the 5' RACE reads, TCRdb lists one record per CDR3 protein. This sample has around 550,000 distinct CDR3 sequences, with around 15% found just once. Only a few counts were recorded for this clonotype. Its cognate antigen is unknown. Germline assignment: CDR1 MGHRA and CDR2 YSYEKL. CDR3 size: 16 residues. The V segment lost 0 bases and the J segment 10 bases; nucleotides outside the gene matches: 9. This sample was also put to use in a study of yellow fever vaccine responses in identical twins.

This clonotype originated in a woman aged 18-29 years in good health. What was sequenced was CD4+ T cells sorted from blood. This chain links TRBV4-1 with TRBJ2-5, with 12 bases fitting TRBD1. CDR3 amino acids: CASSQEPGQGAGDQYF. CDR3 bases: TGCGCCAGCAGCCAAGAACCGGGACAGGGGGCGGGGGACCAGTACTTC.